The 28 T cell receptor beta chains listed next were all sequenced from one sample in a study of T cell repertoires in cytomegalovirus infection (dated by TCRdb to the late 2010s). Instrument used: Illumina HiSeq 1500. TCRdb took the public reads, trimmed them with fastp at Q25, ran MiXCR for clone calling and kept in-frame beta chains. Rows matching on CDR3 protein sequence are summarized as one entry with the most common DNA and genes. A total of about 260,000 distinct CDR3 sequences appear in this sample, roughly 15% of them only once. About 10% of the sample comes from the top ten. The material sequenced was PBMCs. The receptors derive from a human donor in good health (CMV status not recorded). Some clones in this sample may be carry-over from other donors' samples.

This clonotype was observed a single time. Sequence at one end of the junction differs from germline and may be a read error. The J gene is TRBJ2-1, the V gene TRBV11-2; D is perhaps TRBD2 (6 bases). The length of the CDR3 is 16 residues. Germline CDR1 is SGHAT and CDR2 is FQNNGV. The CDR3 DNA sequence: TGTGCCAGCAGCTTAGTTCACGGGAGCTCCTACAATGAACAGTTCTTT. Protein product: CASSLVHGSSYNEQFF.

This clonotype was recorded many times. J is TRBJ2-3 and V is TRBV7-2, with D tentatively TRBD1 (5 bases). Germline values: CDR1 SGHTA, CDR2 FQGNSA. CDR3 length: 14 residues. Trimming removed 4 bases at V and 2 bases at J, with 10 bases between. The CDR3 reads CASSSAGNTDTQYF. Written as DNA, the CDR3 is TGTGCCAGCAGCTCGGCAGGGAACACAGATACGCAGTATTTT.

This clonotype came up many times. The V gene is TRBV2, the J gene TRBJ2-6; a possible D gene is TRBD1 (5 bases). This CDR3 contains 16 residues. The V end lost 6 bases, the J end lost 0 bases, and 12 bases lay between the germline ends. Germline loops: CDR1 SNHLY, CDR2 FYNNEI. The chain's CDR3 is CASSRTPSSGANVLTF. CDR3 in DNA: TGTGCCAGCAGCCGGACACCTAGCTCTGGGGCCAACGTCCTGACTTTC.

This clonotype was seen a handful of times. The chain couples TRBV20-1 to TRBJ2-1, with no clear D. Per germline, CDR1 DFQATT and CDR2 SNEGSKA (reference sequence). The CDR3 spans 16 residues. The germline V and J ends were trimmed by 2 bases and 7 bases, with 21 bases remaining between them. CDR3 bases: TGCAGTGCTAGATCTGTACAGATGGTCCGGGTGAATGAGCAGTTCTTC. It translates to CSARSVQMVRVNEQFF.

This clonotype was seen repeatedly, ten times or more. The J gene is TRBJ2-3, the V gene TRBV7-9; D possibly uses TRBD1 or TRBD2 (5 bases each). The V gene's germline CDR1 is SEHNR and CDR2 FQNEAQ (reference sequence). The CDR3 runs 18 residues. Between the trimmed V and J ends, which lost 5 bases and 2 bases, there was a span of 23 bases. This CDR3 is CASSPRATGRPNTDTQYF. The CDR3, as DNA: TGTGCCAGCAGCCCAAGGGCCACGGGGCGGCCGAACACAGATACGCAGTATTTT.

This clonotype was seen only a few times. V is TRBV6-5 and J is TRBJ1-1; D gene uncertain. This CDR3 comprises 14 residues. Germline values: CDR1 MNHEY, CDR2 SVGAGI. The V and J ends lost 2 bases and 1 base respectively, with 8 bases between them. This CDR3 reads CASSYDGKNTEAFF. The CDR3 nucleotides are TGTGCCAGCAGTTACGACGGGAAGAACACTGAAGCTTTCTTT.

The rearrangement joins TRBV7-9 to TRBJ1-2; TRBD1 might be the D (5 bases). Trimming cost V 5 bases and J 4 bases, with 11 bases left between them. The CDR3 extends over 13 amino acids. The germline gives CDR1 SEHNR, CDR2 FQNEAQ (reference sequence). The CDR3 coding sequence is TGTGCCAGCAGCCGTCAGGGTTTCTATGGCTACACCTTC. Its protein product is CASSRQGFYGYTF.

This clonotype was observed many times. The gene calls are TRBV7-2 and TRBJ2-4; TRBD2 matches at 11 bases. V was clipped by 3 bases and J by 2 bases; unmatched bases: 6. Germline values: CDR1 SGHTA, CDR2 FQGNSA. The CDR3 runs to 17 residues. The CDR3 DNA reads TGTGCCAGCAGCTTCCGACTAGCGGGGAATACCAAAAACATTCAGTACTTC. It is translated as CASSFRLAGNTKNIQYF.

The J gene is TRBJ2-2, the V gene TRBV2, with D maybe TRBD2 (6 bases). This CDR3 comprises 14 residues. The germline V gene encodes CDR1 SNHLY and CDR2 FYNNEI. Between the trimmed V and J ends, which lost 3 bases and 6 bases, there was a span of 11 bases. CDR3: CASSEEGSAGELFF. CDR3 coding DNA: TGTGCCAGCAGTGAGGAGGGGTCGGCCGGGGAGCTGTTTTTT.

The V and J genes are TRBV6-6 and TRBJ1-1, with D tentatively TRBD1 (5 bases). The CDR3 covers 15 residues. CDR1 and CDR2 (germline): MNHNY, SVGAGI (reference sequence). Trimming cost V 4 bases and J 4 bases, with 16 bases left between them. The CDR3 coding sequence is TGTGCCAGCAGTTTAACCCGACAGAGGGGCACTGAAGCTTTCTTT. Its protein is CASSLTRQRGTEAFF.

This clonotype was counted many times. The rearrangement joins TRBV7-2 to TRBJ1-5; D is uncertain. Trimming took 4 bases from V and 3 from J, leaving 13 bases between them. Germline assignment: CDR1 SGHTA and CDR2 FQGNSA. The CDR3 covers 15 residues. CDR3 protein: CASSSDLVDNQPQHF. As DNA, the CDR3 is TGTGCCAGCAGCTCAGACCTCGTTGACAATCAGCCCCAGCATTTT.

This clonotype was seen only a few times. The rearrangement uses TRBV28 and TRBJ1-1; D possibly corresponds to TRBD1 (5 bases). The CDR3 consists of 13 residues. Trimming took 10 bases from V and 1 from J, leaving 13 bases between them. Germline lookup yields CDR1 MDHEN and CDR2 SYDVKM. The CDR3 protein is CATYRTGNTEAFF. CDR3 bases: TGTGCCACCTACCGCACAGGGAACACTGAAGCTTTCTTT.

CDR3 amino acids: CASGGAINEKLFF. DNA of the CDR3: TGTGCCTCCGGCGGGGCGATTAATGAAAAACTGTTTTTT. The chain couples TRBV2 to TRBJ1-4; a weak D match, TRBD1 (5 bases). From germline, CDR1 is SNHLY and CDR2 FYNNEI. The CDR3 loop spans 13 amino acids. V shed 11 bases and J shed 4 bases, with 14 bases lying between them.

This clonotype was detected many times. This chain connects TRBV7-3 to TRBJ2-6; no firm D call. Germline V gives CDR1 SGHTA, CDR2 FQGTGA. The CDR3 runs to 16 residues. The V and J ends lost 1 base and 0 bases respectively, with 7 bases between them. The CDR3 DNA is TGTGCCAGCAGCTTAAGGGGTGACTCTGGGGCCAACGTCCTGACTTTC. This encodes CASSLRGDSGANVLTF.

This clonotype was recorded many times. The CDR3 loop reads CASSQLRDSSNEQFF. CDR3 sequence (DNA): TGTGCCAGCAGCCAACTCCGGGACAGTTCCAATGAGCAGTTCTTC. The chain is built from TRBV12-3 or TRBV12-4 and TRBJ2-1; TRBD1 aligns across 7 bases. The CDR3 consists of 15 residues. After removal of 6 bases from V and 6 bases from J, the junction contained 11 bases not matched to a gene.

The chain is built from TRBV6-2 or TRBV6-3 and TRBJ2-1; D gene uncertain. Germline CDR1 reads MNHEY; CDR2 reads SVGEGT. V was shortened by 6 bases and J by 4 bases, with 7 bases between the two germline ends. The CDR3 runs 12 residues. CDR3 sequence reads: CASRRTYNEQFF. As DNA, the CDR3 is TGTGCCAGCAGGAGAACTTACAATGAGCAGTTCTTC.

The V and J genes are TRBV5-1 and TRBJ2-1, with unresolved D. The germline CDR1 and CDR2 sequences are SGHRS and YFSETQ. This CDR3 is 14 amino acids long. V shed 1 base and J shed 9 bases, with 14 bases lying between them. CDR3 in amino acids: CASSLPYETGEQFF. The CDR3 coding sequence is TGCGCCAGCAGCTTGCCCTACGAGACTGGTGAGCAGTTCTTC.

This clonotype was counted many times. Written as DNA, the CDR3 is TGTGCCAGCAGCCTGGACAGGGGGCGTAATCAGCCCCAGCATTTT. Translation: CASSLDRGRNQPQHF. The chain has TRBV12-3 or TRBV12-4 and TRBJ1-5; 11 nucleotides agree with TRBD1. Trimming took 6 bases from V and 4 from J; bases not matched to a gene: 5. The CDR3 is made up of 15 amino acids.

This clonotype was picked up many times. V and J are TRBV7-2 and TRBJ2-7; TRBD1 aligns across 9 bases. Germline V lookup: CDR1 SGHTA, CDR2 FQGNSA. This CDR3 is 14 amino acids long. The junction had 1 base not matched to a gene; V was cut back by 3 bases and J by 1 base. CDR3 protein: CASSLDRGSYEQYF. The CDR3 nucleotides read TGTGCCAGCAGCTTGGACAGGGGATCCTACGAGCAGTACTTC.

This clonotype was detected many times. The gene calls are TRBV7-2 and TRBJ2-2; D gene uncertain. Trimming took 3 bases from V and 8 from J, leaving 4 bases between them. The CDR3 has 11 residues. CDR1 is SGHTA, CDR2 FQGNSA, per germline. CDR3 DNA: TGTGCCAGCAGCTTTGGGGGGGAGCTGTTTTTT. Translating it yields CASSFGGELFF.

This chain connects TRBV23-1 to TRBJ2-7; D call uncertain. TRBV23-1 counts as an open reading frame of uncertain function. This CDR3 region has 16 residues. V shed 0 bases and J shed 0 bases, with 12 bases lying between them. CDR3 nucleotides: TGCGCCAGCAGTCAATCGAAGGTTAACCCCTCCTACGAGCAGTACTTC. Its protein product is CASSQSKVNPSYEQYF.

The V gene is TRBV28, the J gene TRBJ2-3; D gene ambiguous. This CDR3 has 15 residues. V was shortened by 2 bases and J by 4 bases, with 13 bases between the two germline ends. Germline V gene data show CDR1 as MDHEN and CDR2 as SYDVKM. This CDR3 reads CASSLGSTIADTQYF. The CDR3 DNA reads TGTGCCAGCAGTTTAGGCAGCACAATTGCAGATACGCAGTATTTT.

This clonotype was seen repeatedly, ten times or more. The chain links TRBV7-2 to TRBJ2-3; no definite D call. V lost 5 bases, J lost 4 bases, and 13 bases lay in between. Germline CDR1 SGHTA, CDR2 FQGNSA. The CDR3 spans 14 residues. This chain's CDR3 is CASSPPFNPDTQYF. DNA for the CDR3: TGTGCCAGCAGCCCGCCGTTTAACCCAGATACGCAGTATTTT.

The table lists this clonotype with a few counts. The V call is TRBV28, the J call TRBJ2-1, with no clear D. Germline lookup yields CDR1 MDHEN and CDR2 SYDVKM. V lost 6 bases, J lost 0 bases, and 18 bases lay in between. The length of the CDR3 is 17 residues. CDR3 sequence (DNA): TGTGCCAGCAGCGCTACAAGTGGTCTTAGCTCCTACAATGAGCAGTTCTTC. Residues: CASSATSGLSSYNEQFF.

There are a few counts of this clonotype. The chain is built from TRBV6-2 or TRBV6-3 and TRBJ1-1; D remains ambiguous. Germline CDR1 MNHEY, CDR2 SVGEGT. There are 13 residues in the CDR3. Trimming took 0 bases from V and 4 from J, leaving 6 bases between them. CDR3: CASSYSGSTEAFF. CDR3 in DNA: TGTGCCAGCAGTTACTCCGGCAGCACTGAAGCTTTCTTT.

This clonotype was detected a few times. The chain combines TRBV29-1 with TRBJ2-5; TRBD1 is a possible D gene (5 bases). CDR1 is SQVTM and CDR2 is ANQGSEA in the germline V gene. The CDR3 is 12 amino acids. V dropped 4 bases and J dropped 1 base, with 7 bases sitting between them. This chain's CDR3 is CSVGDSQETQYF. CDR3 nucleotides: TGCAGCGTTGGTGACAGCCAAGAGACCCAGTACTTC.

This clonotype was detected many times. The chain carries TRBV7-8 and TRBJ2-1; D is perhaps TRBD2 (7 bases). This CDR3 contains 13 residues. Trimming shortened V by 11 bases and J by 7 bases, and 18 bases separated the two germline ends. Looked up from germline, CDR1 is SGHVS and CDR2 is FQNEAQ. CDR3 loop: CAGGAAGLNEQFF. The CDR3 bases are TGTGCCGGGGGGGCGGCGGGACTGAATGAGCAGTTCTTC.

This clonotype was recorded at least ten times. V usage is TRBV12-3 or TRBV12-4 and J usage is TRBJ2-7; possibly TRBD1 for D (5 bases). This CDR3 has 12 residues. The V and J ends lost 6 bases and 9 bases respectively, with 15 bases between them. CDR3: CASRGPSPRQYF. The CDR3 bases are TGTGCCAGCAGGGGGCCCTCGCCCCGGCAGTACTTC.